The rows below give T cell receptor beta chains drawn from one sample of a study of T cells in Graves' hyperthyroidism and ophthalmopathy. MiXCR, applied by TCRdb to the multiplex PCR reads, yields one record per CDR3 protein. The top ten clones hold approximately 3.5% of a sample with approximately 620,000 distinct CDR3 sequences, approximately 16% of them seen once. Sequencing input: blood. Receptor source: a middle-aged woman with Graves' ophthalmopathy. Each CDR3 is given with its conserved first and last residue. Each record gives: J gene, clone size, V gene, D gene, CDR3 protein, CDR3 DNA. D genes are given only for firm matches. Clone size is stated in some rows and not others, as once, few, many or a class when expanded.

j_gene: TRBJ1-4
abundance: many
v_gene: TRBV7-8
d_gene: TRBD1
CDR3aa: CASSFGQGEKLFF
CDR3nt: TGTGCCAGCAGCTTCGGACAGGGTGAAAAACTGTTTTTT

j_gene: TRBJ2-7
abundance: few
v_gene: TRBV4-1
d_gene: TRBD2
CDR3aa: CASSQLAGGAYEQYF
CDR3nt: TGCGCCAGCAGCCAACTAGCGGGAGGGGCCTACGAGCAGTACTTC

j_gene: TRBJ2-1
abundance: many
v_gene: TRBV10-1
d_gene: TRBD2
CDR3aa: CASSEEKSGRDEQFF
CDR3nt: TGCGCCAGCAGTGAGGAAAAGAGCGGGAGAGATGAGCAGTTCTTC

j_gene: TRBJ2-6
abundance: -
v_gene: TRBV25-1
d_gene: -
CDR3aa: CASSGFLGAGANVLTF
CDR3nt: TGTGCCAGCAGTGGATTCCTCGGGGCTGGGGCCAACGTCCTGACTTTC

j_gene: TRBJ2-5
abundance: many
v_gene: TRBV10-2
d_gene: -
CDR3aa: CASQGLRKETQYF
CDR3nt: TGCGCCAGCCAGGGACTTCGCAAAGAGACCCAGTACTTC

j_gene: TRBJ1-1
abundance: -
v_gene: TRBV6-1
d_gene: TRBD1
CDR3aa: CASSRDRDRGLRAFF
CDR3nt: TGTGCCAGCAGTCGGGACCGGGACAGGGGCCTTCGGGCTTTCTTT

j_gene: TRBJ1-2
abundance: -
v_gene: TRBV19
d_gene: TRBD1
CDR3aa: CASNSGTGQFYHGYTF
CDR3nt: TGTGCCAGTAATTCCGGGACAGGGCAATTCTATCATGGCTACACCTTC

j_gene: TRBJ2-4
abundance: many
v_gene: TRBV11-2
d_gene: -
CDR3aa: CASSTLQGGGRNIQYF
CDR3nt: TGTGCCAGCAGCACCCTACAGGGGGGAGGGAGAAACATTCAGTACTTC

j_gene: TRBJ2-1
abundance: many
v_gene: TRBV12-3/TRBV12-4
d_gene: TRBD2
CDR3aa: CASSPQRDWGIEQFF
CDR3nt: TGTGCCAGCAGTCCCCAGCGGGATTGGGGGATCGAGCAGTTCTTC

j_gene: TRBJ1-4
abundance: few
v_gene: TRBV6-1
d_gene: -
CDR3aa: CASSLSGRGAISTNEKLFF
CDR3nt: TGTGCCAGCAGTCTTTCGGGCAGGGGAGCCATATCAACTAATGAAAAACTGTTTTTT

j_gene: TRBJ2-7
abundance: -
v_gene: TRBV20-1
d_gene: -
CDR3aa: CSASGPSYEQYF
CDR3nt: TGCAGTGCTAGTGGACCGTCCTACGAGCAGTACTTC

j_gene: TRBJ2-1
abundance: many
v_gene: TRBV20-1
d_gene: -
CDR3aa: CSANDGTYNEQFF
CDR3nt: TGCAGTGCTAACGACGGGACTTACAATGAGCAGTTCTTC

j_gene: TRBJ1-6
abundance: few
v_gene: TRBV20-1
d_gene: TRBD1
CDR3aa: CSARDGTGASPLHF
CDR3nt: TGCAGTGCTAGAGATGGGACAGGGGCTTCACCCCTCCACTTT

j_gene: TRBJ2-3
abundance: many
v_gene: TRBV12-3/TRBV12-4
d_gene: -
CDR3aa: CASSAGTVIRTDTQYF
CDR3nt: TGTGCCAGCAGCGCCGGTACTGTGATCCGCACAGATACGCAGTATTTT

j_gene: TRBJ2-3
abundance: -
v_gene: TRBV12-3/TRBV12-4
d_gene: -
CDR3aa: CASSPASTSTDTQYF
CDR3nt: TGTGCCAGCAGCCCAGCAAGTACTAGCACAGATACGCAGTATTTT

j_gene: TRBJ1-3
abundance: -
v_gene: TRBV7-9
d_gene: -
CDR3aa: CASSLASDNTIYF
CDR3nt: TGTGCCAGCAGCTTAGCTTCAGACAACACCATATATTTT

j_gene: TRBJ2-2
abundance: few
v_gene: TRBV10-3
d_gene: TRBD2
CDR3aa: CATRTSGGSTNTGELFF
CDR3nt: TGTGCCACCCGGACTAGCGGGGGGTCAACGAACACCGGGGAGCTGTTTTTT

j_gene: TRBJ2-7
abundance: many
v_gene: TRBV28
d_gene: TRBD2
CDR3aa: CASSFPLTPGLADYEQYF
CDR3nt: TGTGCCAGCAGTTTCCCCCTCACCCCCGGACTAGCGGACTACGAGCAGTACTTC

j_gene: TRBJ2-1
abundance: many
v_gene: TRBV5-1
d_gene: TRBD2
CDR3aa: CASSPGTSGGAGNEQFF
CDR3nt: TGCGCCAGCAGCCCCGGGACTAGCGGAGGTGCGGGGAATGAGCAGTTCTTC

j_gene: TRBJ1-1
abundance: few
v_gene: TRBV19
d_gene: -
CDR3aa: CASSIVESRGTEAFF
CDR3nt: TGTGCCAGTAGTATAGTAGAATCAAGGGGCACTGAAGCTTTCTTT

j_gene: TRBJ1-1
abundance: once
v_gene: TRBV15
d_gene: TRBD1
CDR3aa: CATSGQGASTEAFF
CDR3nt: TGTGCCACCAGCGGACAGGGGGCTTCCACTGAAGCTTTCTTT

j_gene: TRBJ2-7
abundance: many
v_gene: TRBV28
d_gene: TRBD1
CDR3aa: CASSFFRGSYEQYF
CDR3nt: TGTGCCAGCAGTTTTTTCAGGGGGTCCTACGAGCAGTACTTC

j_gene: TRBJ2-3
abundance: few
v_gene: TRBV5-1
d_gene: -
CDR3aa: CASSLVVGLKGADTQYF
CDR3nt: TGCGCCAGCAGCTTGGTGGTGGGGCTAAAAGGAGCAGATACGCAGTATTTT

j_gene: TRBJ2-7
abundance: many
v_gene: TRBV11-2
d_gene: -
CDR3aa: CASSLGFLGNNEQYF
CDR3nt: TGTGCCAGCAGCTTAGGATTTTTGGGAAATAACGAGCAGTACTTC

j_gene: TRBJ1-1
abundance: few
v_gene: TRBV7-9
d_gene: -
CDR3aa: CASSLDDGGYTEAFF
CDR3nt: TGTGCCAGCAGCTTAGACGACGGGGGCTACACTGAAGCTTTCTTT

j_gene: TRBJ1-5
abundance: few
v_gene: TRBV11-3
d_gene: TRBD1
CDR3aa: CASSYEGAGNQPQHF
CDR3nt: TGTGCCAGCAGCTATGAGGGGGCCGGCAATCAGCCCCAGCATTTT

j_gene: TRBJ1-1
abundance: -
v_gene: TRBV6-1
d_gene: -
CDR3aa: CASSGGYTEAFF
CDR3nt: TGTGCCAGCAGTGGGGGGTACACTGAAGCTTTCTTT

j_gene: TRBJ2-7
abundance: few
v_gene: TRBV7-9
d_gene: -
CDR3aa: CASSHPTSYEQYF
CDR3nt: TGTGCCAGCAGCCATCCCACTAGCTACGAGCAGTACTTC

j_gene: TRBJ1-4
abundance: few
v_gene: TRBV28
d_gene: -
CDR3aa: CASSFGGTNEKLFF
CDR3nt: TGTGCCAGCAGTTTTGGGGGGACTAATGAAAAACTGTTTTTT

j_gene: TRBJ2-2
abundance: -
v_gene: TRBV19
d_gene: -
CDR3aa: CATSRGSSNTGELFF
CDR3nt: TGTGCCACCTCAAGGGGGTCCTCGAACACCGGGGAGCTGTTTTTT

j_gene: TRBJ2-1
abundance: few
v_gene: TRBV3-1
d_gene: TRBD2
CDR3aa: CASSLPGRERNEQFF
CDR3nt: TGTGCCAGCAGCCTACCCGGGCGGGAGCGGAATGAGCAGTTCTTC

j_gene: TRBJ1-1
abundance: few
v_gene: TRBV25-1
d_gene: -
CDR3aa: CASTQGTEAFF
CDR3nt: TGTGCCAGCACGCAGGGGACTGAAGCTTTCTTT

j_gene: TRBJ2-6
abundance: -
v_gene: TRBV28
d_gene: -
CDR3aa: CASSQPTQGYGANVLTF
CDR3nt: TGTGCCAGCAGTCAACCCACACAGGGTTATGGGGCCAACGTCCTGACTTTC

j_gene: TRBJ1-2
abundance: many
v_gene: TRBV7-2
d_gene: -
CDR3aa: CASSLARGDYGYTF
CDR3nt: TGTGCCAGCAGCTTAGCGCGGGGGGACTATGGCTACACCTTC

j_gene: TRBJ1-5
abundance: -
v_gene: TRBV18
d_gene: -
CDR3aa: CASSMRPLREVWDQPQHF
CDR3nt: TGTGCCAGCTCAATGAGGCCTCTCAGGGAGGTTTGGGATCAGCCCCAGCATTTT

j_gene: TRBJ1-2
abundance: few
v_gene: TRBV4-1
d_gene: -
CDR3aa: CASSQASLGYGYTF
CDR3nt: TGCGCCAGCAGCCAAGCATCACTGGGGTATGGCTACACCTTC

j_gene: TRBJ2-7
abundance: many
v_gene: TRBV5-1
d_gene: TRBD1
CDR3aa: CASSLATGTGFYEQYF
CDR3nt: TGCGCCAGCAGCTTGGCAACCGGGACAGGGTTCTACGAGCAGTACTTC